The 17 T cell receptor beta chains below were found in one sample sequenced in a study of blood T cell repertoires in COVID-19. This table comes from immunoSEQ multiplex PCR, and its TCRdb copy is limited to in-frame clones, with some not included. The sample includes more than 250,000 clones, approximately 90% of them seen just once. Sequencing was done on a sample of peripheral blood. The origin of the receptors is a man younger than 35 with active or convalescent COVID-19.

This clone was seen once. The chain couples TRBV27 to TRBJ1-1; 8 bases agree with TRBD1. Trimming removed 4 bases from V and 11 bases from J; junction bases left unmatched: 12. CDR1 is MNHEY, CDR2 SMNVEV, per germline (reference sequence). The CDR3 extends over 14 amino acids. The CDR3 protein is CASSSAGGMVKAFF. The CDR3 region has the DNA TGTGCCAGCAGTTCTGCAGGGGGCATGGTGAAGGCTTTCTTT.

The chain recombines TRBV29-1 with TRBJ2-2; D remains ambiguous. This CDR3 region has 14 residues. Trimming stripped 7 bases from V and 0 bases from J, with 12 bases between. Germline lookup yields CDR1 SQVTM and CDR2 ANQGSEA. CDR3 protein: CSAGPSTNTGELFF. The DNA for the CDR3 is TGCAGCGCTGGGCCATCGACGAACACCGGGGAGCTGTTTTTT.

This chain connects TRBV28 to TRBJ1-2; D is unresolved. This CDR3 is 13 amino acids long. Germline V gene data show CDR1 as MDHEN and CDR2 as SYDVKM. The germline V and J ends were trimmed by 2 bases and 8 bases, with 12 bases remaining between them. In nucleotides, the CDR3 is TGTGCCAGCAGTTTAAGGGTCCGAGGGGGCTACACCTTC. Amino acids: CASSLRVRGGYTF.

V and J are TRBV28 and TRBJ2-7, with 7 bases matching TRBD1. After removal of 4 bases from V and 5 bases from J, the junction contained 8 bases not matched to a gene. The germline gives CDR1 MDHEN, CDR2 SYDVKM. This CDR3 region has 14 residues. CDR3 in amino acids: CASSSQTGIHEQYF. In DNA, the CDR3 is TGTGCCAGCAGTTCCCAGACAGGGATCCACGAGCAGTACTTC.

This chain links TRBV11-1 with TRBJ2-2, with D perhaps matching TRBD2 (5 bases). CDR1 is SGHAT and CDR2 is FQDESV in the germline V gene (reference sequence). The CDR3 runs 16 residues. Trimming took 0 bases from V and 5 from J, leaving 13 bases between them. As DNA, the CDR3 is TGTGCCAGCAGCTTAGCAGGAGGCCAAAGAACCGGGGAGCTGTTTTTT. Amino acids: CASSLAGGQRTGELFF.

J is TRBJ1-4 and V is TRBV7-9, with 7 bases fitting TRBD1. This CDR3 region has 14 residues. Germline V gene data show CDR1 as SEHNR and CDR2 as FQNEAQ (reference sequence). Trimming cost V 5 bases and J 7 bases; bases outside gene matches: 7. The CDR3 bases are TGTGCCAGCAGCGAACAGGGGCAGGGTGAAAAACTGTTTTTT. Its translation is CASSEQGQGEKLFF.

The V and J genes are TRBV4-3 and TRBJ1-1; D remains unclear. The V and J ends lost 0 bases and 2 bases respectively, with 10 bases between them. From germline, CDR1 is LGHNA and CDR2 YSLEER. The CDR3 runs 15 residues. CDR3 loop: CASSQDGRGNTEAFF. In DNA form, the CDR3 reads TGCGCCAGCAGCCAAGATGGTCGGGGAAACACTGAAGCTTTCTTT.

The rearrangement links TRBV9 to TRBJ2-3; 8 bases line up with TRBD2. The CDR3 is 16 amino acids. Trimming removed 4 bases from V and 6 bases from J; junction bases left unmatched: 13. The germline V gene encodes CDR1 SGDLS and CDR2 YYNGEE. The CDR3 DNA follows: TGTGCCAGCAGCACCTTGGCGGGGGGCGAGGTGGATACGCAGTATTTT. Translation gives CASSTLAGGEVDTQYF.

The chain combines TRBV19 with TRBJ2-1; tentative D call: TRBD2 (5 bases). The CDR3 sequence is 15 residues long. Per germline, CDR1 LNHDA and CDR2 SQIVND (reference sequence). The V gene lost 9 bases and the J gene lost 0 bases, with 15 bases spanning the gap. The CDR3 sequence is CASQADGSSYNEQFF. CDR3 DNA sequence: TGTGCCAGCCAAGCGGACGGAAGCTCCTACAATGAGCAGTTCTTC.

This chain connects TRBV12-3 or TRBV12-4 to TRBJ1-2; the D gene is possibly TRBD1 (6 bases). This CDR3 region has 13 residues. Between the trimmed V and J ends, which lost 8 bases and 8 bases, there was a span of 18 bases. The CDR3 loop reads CASVRDNLSGYTF. CDR3 in DNA: TGTGCCAGCGTGAGGGACAACTTGTCCGGCTACACCTTC.

This clone was found once. V and J are TRBV6-5 and TRBJ1-1; D uncertain. CDR3 length: 13 residues. Germline-derived CDR1 and CDR2 are MNHEY and SVGAGI. Between the trimmed V and J ends, which lost 5 bases and 3 bases, there was a span of 10 bases. CDR3 DNA: TGTGCCAGCAGTCGCTGGGGAGACACTGAAGCTTTCTTT. It yields the protein CASSRWGDTEAFF.

The rearrangement joins TRBV7-6 to TRBJ2-7; 8 positions agree with TRBD2. The V gene's germline CDR1 is SGHVS and CDR2 FNYEAQ. V was clipped by 3 bases and J by 3 bases; unmatched bases: 10. This CDR3 comprises 16 residues. CDR3 residues: CASSLGAGGSLYEQYF. In nucleotides, the CDR3 is TGTGCCAGCAGCTTGGGCGCGGGGGGTTCCCTCTACGAGCAGTACTTC.

This clone was found a few times. V is TRBV6-5 and J is TRBJ1-1; tentative D call: TRBD1 (5 bases). There are 15 residues in the CDR3. Germline CDR1 MNHEY, CDR2 SVGAGI. V was shortened by 2 bases and J by 5 bases, with 15 bases between the two germline ends. The DNA for the CDR3 is TGTGCCAGCAGTTACGGGGCGGCTCTCGGGACTGAAGCTTTCTTT. Translation: CASSYGAALGTEAFF.

The rearrangement links TRBV4-1 to TRBJ2-5; 11 bases are a match to TRBD1. Trimming took 1 base from V and 5 from J; bases not matched to a gene: 3. The CDR3 sequence is 15 residues long. The germline CDR1 and CDR2 sequences are MGHRA and YSYEKL. CDR3 sequence reads: CASSQARTGGETQYF. The DNA of the CDR3 is TGCGCCAGCAGCCAAGCCCGGACAGGGGGCGAGACCCAGTACTTC.

The chain is built from TRBV5-1 and TRBJ2-7; TRBD2 is a possible D gene (6 bases). In germline, CDR1 is SGHRS, CDR2 YFSETQ. This CDR3 is 15 amino acids long. Trimming took off 4 bases at V and 3 bases at J, with 17 bases between the two ends. CDR3 sequence reads: CASSSSGTVNYEQYF. CDR3 DNA sequence: TGCGCCAGCAGCAGCTCCGGGACTGTCAACTACGAGCAGTACTTC.

The CDR3 loop is CASSPESGRTYEQYF. The CDR3 DNA is TGTGCCAGCTCACCGGAAAGCGGACGAACCTACGAGCAGTACTTC. The chain couples TRBV18 to TRBJ2-7; D possibly corresponds to TRBD2 (5 bases). Germline CDR1 and CDR2: KGHSH and LQKENI. This CDR3 region has 15 residues. Deletions cut 3 bases from V and 2 bases from J, with 14 bases between.

V gene TRBV7-2 combines with J gene TRBJ2-3, with D possibly TRBD1 on 6 matching bases. V shed 5 bases and J shed 2 bases, with 11 bases lying between them. Germline V CDR1 and CDR2: SGHTA, FQGNSA. This CDR3 is built from 14 residues. CDR3 amino acids: CASSTGQITDTQYF. The CDR3 DNA reads TGTGCCAGCAGCACCGGACAGATCACAGATACGCAGTATTTT.